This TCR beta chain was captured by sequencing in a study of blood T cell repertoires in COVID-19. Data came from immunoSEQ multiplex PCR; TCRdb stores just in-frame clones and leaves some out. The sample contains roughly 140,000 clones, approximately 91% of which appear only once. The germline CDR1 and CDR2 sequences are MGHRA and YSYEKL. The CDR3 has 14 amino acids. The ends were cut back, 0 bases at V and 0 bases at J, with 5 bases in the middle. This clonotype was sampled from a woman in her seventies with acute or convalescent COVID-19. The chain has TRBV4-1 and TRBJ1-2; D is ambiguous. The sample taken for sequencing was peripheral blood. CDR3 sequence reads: CASSQETANYGYTF. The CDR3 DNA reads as TGCGCCAGCAGCCAAGAAACAGCTAACTATGGCTACACCTTC.